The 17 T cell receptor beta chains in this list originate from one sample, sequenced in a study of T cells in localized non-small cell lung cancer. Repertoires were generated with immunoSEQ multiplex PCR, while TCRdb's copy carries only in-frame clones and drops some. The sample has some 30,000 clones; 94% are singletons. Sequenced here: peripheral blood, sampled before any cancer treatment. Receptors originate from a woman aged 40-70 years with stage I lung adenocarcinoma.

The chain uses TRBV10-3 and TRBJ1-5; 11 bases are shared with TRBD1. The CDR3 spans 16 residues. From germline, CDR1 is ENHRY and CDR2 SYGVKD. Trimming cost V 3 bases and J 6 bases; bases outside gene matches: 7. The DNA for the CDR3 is TGTGCCATCAGTGAAACCGGGACAGGGGGAACTCAGCCCCAGCATTTT. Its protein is CAISETGTGGTQPQHF.

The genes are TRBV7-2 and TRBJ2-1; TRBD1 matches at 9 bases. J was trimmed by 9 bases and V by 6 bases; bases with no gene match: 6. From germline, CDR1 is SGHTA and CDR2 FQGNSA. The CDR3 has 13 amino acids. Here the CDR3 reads CASRPGQGFEQFF. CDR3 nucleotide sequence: TGTGCCAGCAGACCGGGACAGGGTTTTGAGCAGTTCTTC.

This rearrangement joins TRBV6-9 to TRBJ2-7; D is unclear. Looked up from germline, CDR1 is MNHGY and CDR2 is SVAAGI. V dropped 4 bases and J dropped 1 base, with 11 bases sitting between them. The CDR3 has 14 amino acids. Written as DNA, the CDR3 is TGTGCCAGCAGTTTTGGGCGTATGTCCTACGAGCAGTACTTC. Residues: CASSFGRMSYEQYF.

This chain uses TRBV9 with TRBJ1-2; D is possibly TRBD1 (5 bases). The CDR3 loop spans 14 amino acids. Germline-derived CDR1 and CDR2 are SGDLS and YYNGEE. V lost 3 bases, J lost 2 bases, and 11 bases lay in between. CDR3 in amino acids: CASSGLGANYGYTF. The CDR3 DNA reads TGTGCCAGCAGCGGGTTAGGGGCAAACTATGGCTACACCTTC.

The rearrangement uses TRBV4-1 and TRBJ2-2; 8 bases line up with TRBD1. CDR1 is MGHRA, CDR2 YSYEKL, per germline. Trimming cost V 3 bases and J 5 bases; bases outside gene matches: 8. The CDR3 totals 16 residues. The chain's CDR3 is CASSHGQGRITGELFF. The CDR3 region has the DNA TGCGCCAGCAGCCACGGACAGGGTAGGATAACCGGGGAGCTGTTTTTT.

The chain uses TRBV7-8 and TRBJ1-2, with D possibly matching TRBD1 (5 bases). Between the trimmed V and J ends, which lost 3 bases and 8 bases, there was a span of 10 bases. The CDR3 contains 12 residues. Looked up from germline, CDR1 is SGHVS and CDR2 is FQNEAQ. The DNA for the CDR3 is TGTGCCAGCAGCTTGACCACAGGAGGCTACACCTTC. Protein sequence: CASSLTTGGYTF.

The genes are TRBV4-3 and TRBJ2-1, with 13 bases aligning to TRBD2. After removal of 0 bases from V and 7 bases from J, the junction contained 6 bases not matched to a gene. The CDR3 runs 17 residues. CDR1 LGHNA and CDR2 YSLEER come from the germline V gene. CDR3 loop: CASSQDRRTSGGNEQFF. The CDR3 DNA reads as TGCGCCAGCAGCCAAGATCGAAGGACTAGCGGGGGTAATGAGCAGTTCTTC.

The CDR3: CASSSNRATLAETQYF. The CDR3, as DNA: TGTGCCAGCAGTTCAAACAGGGCGACGTTGGCTGAGACCCAGTACTTC. The chain combines TRBV7-9 with TRBJ2-5; possibly TRBD1 for D (6 bases). CDR3 length: 16 amino acids. Trimming stripped 6 bases from V and 5 bases from J, with 22 bases between. Germline assignment: CDR1 SEHNR and CDR2 FQNEAQ (reference sequence).

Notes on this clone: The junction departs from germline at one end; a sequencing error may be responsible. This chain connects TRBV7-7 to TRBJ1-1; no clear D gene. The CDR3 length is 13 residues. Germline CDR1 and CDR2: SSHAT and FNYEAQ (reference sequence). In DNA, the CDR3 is TGTGCTAGCAGCTTAGAGCGGGGAACTGAAGCTTTCTTT. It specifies CASSLERGTEAFF.

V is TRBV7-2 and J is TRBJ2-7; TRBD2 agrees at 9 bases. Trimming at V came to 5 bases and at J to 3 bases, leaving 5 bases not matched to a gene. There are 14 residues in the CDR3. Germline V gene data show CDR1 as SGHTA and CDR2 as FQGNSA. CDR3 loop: CASSGSGGFYEQYF. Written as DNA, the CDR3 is TGTGCCAGCAGCGGTAGCGGGGGCTTCTACGAGCAGTACTTC.

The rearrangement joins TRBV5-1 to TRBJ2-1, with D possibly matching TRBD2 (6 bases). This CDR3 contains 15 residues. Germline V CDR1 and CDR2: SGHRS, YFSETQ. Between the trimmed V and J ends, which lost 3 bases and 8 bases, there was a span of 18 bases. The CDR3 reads CASSSLAGGFDEQFF. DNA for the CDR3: TGCGCCAGCAGCTCTCTAGCCGGAGGGTTTGATGAGCAGTTCTTC.

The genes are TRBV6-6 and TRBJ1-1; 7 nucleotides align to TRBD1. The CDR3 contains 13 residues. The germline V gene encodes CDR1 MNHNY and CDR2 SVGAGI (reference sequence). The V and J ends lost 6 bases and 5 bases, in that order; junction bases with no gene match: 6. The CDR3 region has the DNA TGTGCCAGCAGCCGGCAGGGGGGTACTGAAGCTTTCTTT. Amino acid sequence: CASSRQGGTEAFF.

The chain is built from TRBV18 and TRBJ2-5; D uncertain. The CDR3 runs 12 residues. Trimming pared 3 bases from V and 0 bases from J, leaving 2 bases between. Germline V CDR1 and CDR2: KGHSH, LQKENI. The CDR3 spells CASSPDQETQYF. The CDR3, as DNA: TGTGCCAGCTCACCCGACCAAGAGACCCAGTACTTC.

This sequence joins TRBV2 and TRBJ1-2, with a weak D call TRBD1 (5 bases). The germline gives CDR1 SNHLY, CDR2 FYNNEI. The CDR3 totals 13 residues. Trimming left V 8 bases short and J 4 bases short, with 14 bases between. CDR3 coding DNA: TGTGCCAGCGATGTTCAGGGACTCTATGGCTACACCTTC. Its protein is CASDVQGLYGYTF. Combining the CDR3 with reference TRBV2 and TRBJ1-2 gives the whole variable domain EPEVTQTPSHQVTQMGQEVILRCVPISNHLYFYWYRQILGQKVEFLVSFYNNEISEKSEIFDDQFSVERPDGSNFTLKIRSTKLEDSAMYFCASDVQGLYGYTFGSGTRLTVV.

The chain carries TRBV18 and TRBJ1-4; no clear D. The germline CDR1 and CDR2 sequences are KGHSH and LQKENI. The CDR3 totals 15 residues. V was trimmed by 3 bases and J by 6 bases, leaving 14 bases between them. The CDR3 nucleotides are TGTGCCAGCTCACCGACCAGCGGGTTCGATGAAAAACTGTTTTTT. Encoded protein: CASSPTSGFDEKLFF. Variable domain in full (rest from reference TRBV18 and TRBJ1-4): NAGVMQNPRHLVRRRGQEARLRCSPMKGHSHVYWYRQLPEEGLKFMVYLQKENIIDESGMPKERFSAEFPKEGPSILRIQQVVRGDSAAYFCASSPTSGFDEKLFFGSGTQLSVL.

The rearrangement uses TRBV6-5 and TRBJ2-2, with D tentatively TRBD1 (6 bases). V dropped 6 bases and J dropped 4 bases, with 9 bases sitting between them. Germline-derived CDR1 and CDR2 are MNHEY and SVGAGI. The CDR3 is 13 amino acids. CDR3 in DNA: TGTGCCAGCAGGGTGGACAGCACCGGGGAGCTGTTTTTT. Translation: CASRVDSTGELFF.

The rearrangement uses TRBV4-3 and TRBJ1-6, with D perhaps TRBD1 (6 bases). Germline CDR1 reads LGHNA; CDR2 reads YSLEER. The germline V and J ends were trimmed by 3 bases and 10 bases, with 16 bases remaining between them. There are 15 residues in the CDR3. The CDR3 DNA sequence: TGCGCCAGCAGCCAGGATCACAGGGCGAGCTCACCCCTCCACTTT. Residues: CASSQDHRASSPLHF.